The clone carrying this TCR beta chain was seen only a few times. As yet, its antigen is unknown. This sample was taken from a study of T-cell memory formation after mild COVID-19. Study overall: Among the donors, TCR clusters were largely specific to each donor.

A single record per CDR3 protein comes from TCRdb applying MiXCR to the 5' RACE reads. Of a few hundred thousand distinct CDR3 sequences in the sample, about 15% are singletons; the top ten hold roughly 21%. Germline V gene sequence: CDR1 SGHVS, CDR2 FQNEAQ. There are 15 residues in the CDR3. V shed 5 bases and J shed 0 bases, with 11 bases lying between them. Study findings and constraints: Pre-infection memory held some responding clones, suggesting pre-existing cross-reactive T cells responded. Contracting CD4+ clones sat mainly in CM and EM; CD8+ in EMRA. CD4/CD8 balance characterized clones contracting day 15 to 85, and CD4+ skew characterized later expanders.

Material for sequencing was PBMCs or a T cell subset sorted from them (not recorded which). The receptor's source is a man in his late teens or twenties who had mild COVID-19 (a few samples of this study predate the infection). Cell type and time point are not known. The chain employs TRBV7-8 and TRBJ2-1; D unresolved. CDR3 sequence (DNA): TGTGCCAGCAGCCCGACTGTGAGCTCCTACAATGAGCAGTTCTTC. Amino acid sequence: CASSPTVSSYNEQFF.